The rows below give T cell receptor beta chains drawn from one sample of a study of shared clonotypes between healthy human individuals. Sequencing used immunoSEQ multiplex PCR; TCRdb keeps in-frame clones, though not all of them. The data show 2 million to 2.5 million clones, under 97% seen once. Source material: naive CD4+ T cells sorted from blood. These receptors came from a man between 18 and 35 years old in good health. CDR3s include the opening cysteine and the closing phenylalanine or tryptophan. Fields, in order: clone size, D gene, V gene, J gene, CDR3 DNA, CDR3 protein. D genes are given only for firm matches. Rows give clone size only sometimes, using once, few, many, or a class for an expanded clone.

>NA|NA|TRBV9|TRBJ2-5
TGTGCCAGCAGCTCACCGGGTAAACTAGAGACCCAGTACTTC
CASSSPGKLETQYF
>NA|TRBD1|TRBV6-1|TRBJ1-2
TGTGCCAGCAGACAGGGGCTGTCCTATGGCTACACCTTC
CASRQGLSYGYTF
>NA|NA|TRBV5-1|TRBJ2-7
TGCGCCAGCAGCTTGTACGGGGCAGGGGCGGGCGAGCAGTACTTC
CASSLYGAGAGEQYF
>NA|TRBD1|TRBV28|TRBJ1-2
TGTGCCAGCAGTCAGGGGACAGGGAACTATGGCTACACCTTC
CASSQGTGNYGYTF
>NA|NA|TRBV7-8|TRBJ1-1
TGTGCCAGCAGCTTAGCGGGTCAGGGGTCGTCCACTGAAGCTTTCTTT
CASSLAGQGSSTEAFF
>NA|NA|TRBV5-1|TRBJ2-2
TGCGCCAGCAGCTTGGCCCTGGTGGACACCGGGGAGCTGTTTTTT
CASSLALVDTGELFF
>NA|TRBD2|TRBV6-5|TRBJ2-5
TGTGCCAGCAGGCCGGGACTAGCGGGAGCTGAGACCCAGTACTTC
CASRPGLAGAETQYF
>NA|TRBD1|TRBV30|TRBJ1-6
TGTGCCGGGAACAGGGGCCTTGTGAGCTCCTATAATTCACCCCTCCACTTT
CAGNRGLVSSYNSPLHF
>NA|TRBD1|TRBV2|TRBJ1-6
TGTGCCAGCAGTGGACAGGGCGGTTCACCCCTCCACTTT
CASSGQGGSPLHF
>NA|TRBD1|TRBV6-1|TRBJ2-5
TGTGCCAGCAGATCCGGGACAGGGTGGGGGGAGACCCAGTACTTC
CASRSGTGWGETQYF
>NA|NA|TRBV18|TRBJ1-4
TGTGCCAGCTCACCTGCAGTTGCTTCTGAAAAACTGTTTTTT
CASSPAVASEKLFF
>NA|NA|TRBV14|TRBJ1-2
TGTGCCAGCAGCCAAGATATCCTCAACTATGGCTACACCTTC
CASSQDILNYGYTF
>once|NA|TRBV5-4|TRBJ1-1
TGTGCCAGCAGCTTATCAGGGGCCGGGGTAGGTCCTTTCTTT
CASSLSGAGVGPFF
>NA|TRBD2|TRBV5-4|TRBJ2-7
TGTGCCAGCAGCTTAGGGACTAGCGCAAACTACGAGCAGTACTTC
CASSLGTSANYEQYF
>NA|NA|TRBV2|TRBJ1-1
TGTGCCAGCAGGTCGACAGATCCAGCTTTCTTT
CASRSTDPAFF
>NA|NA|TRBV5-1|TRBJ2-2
TGCGCCAGCAGCTCTGCCGGGCAGAACACCGGGGAGCTGTTTTTT
CASSSAGQNTGELFF
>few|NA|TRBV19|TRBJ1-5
TGTGCCGGGGGTAGCAATCAGCCCCAGCATTTT
CAGGSNQPQHF
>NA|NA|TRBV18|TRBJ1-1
TGTGCCAGCTCACCACCGGCCGGTTACACTGAAGCTTTCTTT
CASSPPAGYTEAFF
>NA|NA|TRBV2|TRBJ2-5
TGTGCCAGCAGTGAACGACAGTACAAAGAGACCCAGTACTTC
CASSERQYKETQYF
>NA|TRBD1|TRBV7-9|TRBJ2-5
TGTGCCAGCAACCCCCGGGACAGGGGGCAAGAGACCCAGTACTTC
CASNPRDRGQETQYF
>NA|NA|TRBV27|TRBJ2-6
TGTGCCAGCAGTTTATCGGACTCTGGGGCCAACGTCCTGACTTTC
CASSLSDSGANVLTF
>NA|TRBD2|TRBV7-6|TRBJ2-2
TGTGCCAGCAGCTTAACGGCGGGAGTTAACACCGGGGAGCTGTTTTTT
CASSLTAGVNTGELFF
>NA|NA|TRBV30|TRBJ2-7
TGTGCCTGGAGTGTACTAAGGGGCTACGAGCAGTACTTC
CAWSVLRGYEQYF